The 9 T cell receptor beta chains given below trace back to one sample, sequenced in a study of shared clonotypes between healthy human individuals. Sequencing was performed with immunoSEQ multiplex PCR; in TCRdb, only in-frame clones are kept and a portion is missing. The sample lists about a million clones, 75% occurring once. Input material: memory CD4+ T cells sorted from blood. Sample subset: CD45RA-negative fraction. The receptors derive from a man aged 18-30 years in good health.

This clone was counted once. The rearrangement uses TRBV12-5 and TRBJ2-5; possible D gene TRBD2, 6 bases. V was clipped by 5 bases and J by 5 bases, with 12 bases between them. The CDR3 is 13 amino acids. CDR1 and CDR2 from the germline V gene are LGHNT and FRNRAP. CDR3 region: CASGGGSRETQYF. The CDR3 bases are TGTGCTAGTGGTGGGGGGAGCAGGGAGACCCAGTACTTC.

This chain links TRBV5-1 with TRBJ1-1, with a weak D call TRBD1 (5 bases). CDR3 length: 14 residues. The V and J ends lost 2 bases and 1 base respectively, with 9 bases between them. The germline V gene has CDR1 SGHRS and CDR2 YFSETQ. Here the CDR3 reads CASSFLGGNTEAFF. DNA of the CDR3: TGCGCCAGCAGCTTTCTTGGGGGGAACACTGAAGCTTTCTTT.

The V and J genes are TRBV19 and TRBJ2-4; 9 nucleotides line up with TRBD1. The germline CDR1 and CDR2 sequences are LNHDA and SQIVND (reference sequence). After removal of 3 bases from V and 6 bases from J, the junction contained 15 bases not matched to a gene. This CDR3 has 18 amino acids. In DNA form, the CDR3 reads TGTGCCAGTAGTATCCCCAAGGGAACAGGGGGCGCCGCAAACATTCAGTACTTC. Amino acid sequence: CASSIPKGTGGAANIQYF.

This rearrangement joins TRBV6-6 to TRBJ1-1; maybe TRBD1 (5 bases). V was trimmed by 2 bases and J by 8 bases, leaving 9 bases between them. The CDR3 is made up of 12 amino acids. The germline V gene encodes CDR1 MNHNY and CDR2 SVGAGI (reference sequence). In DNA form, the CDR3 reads TGTGCCAGCAGTTACGCAACAGGAGAAGCTTTCTTT. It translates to CASSYATGEAFF.

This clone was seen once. The CDR3 coding sequence is TGCGCCAGCACACAGGGTGCTTTTGGAAACACCATATATTTT. Translating gives CASTQGAFGNTIYF. The chain couples TRBV5-1 to TRBJ1-3, with D perhaps matching TRBD1 (6 bases). Trimming took off 6 bases at V and 3 bases at J, with 13 bases between the two ends. Germline CDR1 reads SGHRS; CDR2 reads YFSETQ. CDR3 length equals 14 residues.

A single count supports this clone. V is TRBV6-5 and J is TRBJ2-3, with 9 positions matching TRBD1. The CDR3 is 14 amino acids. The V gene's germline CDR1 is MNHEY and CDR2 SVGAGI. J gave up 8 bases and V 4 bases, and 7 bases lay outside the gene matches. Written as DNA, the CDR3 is TGTGCCAGCAGTTTCGGGACAGGGCCAGGTACGCAGTATTTT. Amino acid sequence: CASSFGTGPGTQYF.

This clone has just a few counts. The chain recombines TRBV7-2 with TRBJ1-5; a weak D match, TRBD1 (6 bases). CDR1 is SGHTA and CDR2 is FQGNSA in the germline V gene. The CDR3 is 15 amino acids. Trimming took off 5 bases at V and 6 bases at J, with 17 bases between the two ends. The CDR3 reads CASSTGRQGIQPQHF. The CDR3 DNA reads TGTGCCAGCAGCACAGGGCGTCAGGGAATTCAGCCCCAGCATTTT.

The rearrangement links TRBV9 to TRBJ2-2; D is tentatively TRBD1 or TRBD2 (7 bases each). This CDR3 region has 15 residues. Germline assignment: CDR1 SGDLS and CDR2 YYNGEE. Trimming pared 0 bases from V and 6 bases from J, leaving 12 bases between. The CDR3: CASSVGGGGAGELFF. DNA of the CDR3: TGTGCCAGCAGCGTAGGGGGAGGGGGCGCCGGGGAGCTGTTTTTT.

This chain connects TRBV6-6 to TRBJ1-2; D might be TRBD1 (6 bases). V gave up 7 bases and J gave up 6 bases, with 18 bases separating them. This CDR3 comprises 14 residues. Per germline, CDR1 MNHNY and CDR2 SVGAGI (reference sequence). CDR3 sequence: CASTRPGETNGYTF. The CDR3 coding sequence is TGTGCCAGCACCCGCCCAGGGGAAACTAATGGCTACACCTTC.